This entry features one TCR beta chain sequence. This record comes from a study of cytomegalovirus exposure and HLA in healthy donors. The V segment lost 6 bases and the J segment 7 bases; nucleotides outside the gene matches: 9. The CDR3 runs 16 residues. Germline CDR1 MNHEY, CDR2 SMNVEV (reference sequence). Generated by immunoSEQ multiplex PCR, the TCRdb table keeps only in-frame clones and is missing some. The table has 260,000 or so clones, roughly 88% seen once; the top ten hold approximately 0.95%. This TCR derives from a woman aged 18 to 35 in good health and CMV-seronegative. This chain uses TRBV27 with TRBJ2-2; 12 nucleotides line up with TRBD2. Sequenced material: PBMCs. CDR3 nucleotide sequence: TGTGCCAGCAGCCCCCTAGCGGGAGGGGAGGGCGGGGAGCTGTTTTTT. Its protein product is CASSPLAGGEGGELFF.